This T cell receptor beta chain was retrieved from a study of blood T cell repertoires in COVID-19. Per the germline V gene, CDR1 is MNHNS and CDR2 is SASEGT. Trimming took 5 bases from V and 2 from J; bases not matched to a gene: 4. This CDR3 contains 14 residues. In the original processing: Counts of nucleated cells, estimated from reference gene primer amplification, were obtained. Sequencing was performed with immunoSEQ multiplex PCR; in TCRdb, only in-frame clones are kept and a portion is missing. That table furnishes V, J and clone size, whereas the DNA furnished D and trimming. The sample contains about 210,000 clones, about 88% of which appear only once.

This chain connects TRBV6-1 to TRBJ2-7; 9 nucleotides match TRBD2. The sequenced material came from peripheral blood. This sequence originates from a woman in her 40s with acute or convalescent COVID-19. DNA for the CDR3: TGTGCCAGCAGTTATGGCGGGGGGGCCTACGAGCAGTACGTC. Translating it yields CASSYGGGAYEQYV.